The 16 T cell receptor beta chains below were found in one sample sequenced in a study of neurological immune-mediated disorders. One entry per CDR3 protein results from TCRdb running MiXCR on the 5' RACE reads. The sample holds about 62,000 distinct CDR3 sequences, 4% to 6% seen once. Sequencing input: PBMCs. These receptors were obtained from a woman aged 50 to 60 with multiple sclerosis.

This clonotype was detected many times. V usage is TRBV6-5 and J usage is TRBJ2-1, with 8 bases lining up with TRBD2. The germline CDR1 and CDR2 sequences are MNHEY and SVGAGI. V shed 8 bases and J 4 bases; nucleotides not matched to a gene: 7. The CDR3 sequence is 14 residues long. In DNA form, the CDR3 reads TGTGCCAGCCGCCTTAGCGGGACTTACAATGAGCAGTTCTTC. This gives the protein CASRLSGTYNEQFF.

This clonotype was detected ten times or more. The CDR3 DNA is TGTGCCAGCAGCTTAGGTCCTTGGGAGGAGGAAGCTTTCTTT. Protein: CASSLGPWEEEAFF. The chain joins TRBV7-6 to TRBJ1-1, with D unresolved. CDR1 and CDR2 from the germline V gene are SGHVS and FNYEAQ. There are 14 residues in the CDR3. V was trimmed by 1 base and J by 8 bases, leaving 14 bases between them.

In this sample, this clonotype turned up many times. The CDR3 is CASSYSGGEDTEAFF. The CDR3, as DNA: TGTGCCAGCAGTTACTCAGGGGGGGAGGACACTGAAGCTTTCTTT. The rearrangement joins TRBV6-5 to TRBJ1-1; a possible D gene is TRBD1 (6 bases). This CDR3 is 15 amino acids long. Germline CDR1 reads MNHEY; CDR2 reads SVGAGI. Trimming took 0 bases from V and 3 from J, leaving 11 bases between them.

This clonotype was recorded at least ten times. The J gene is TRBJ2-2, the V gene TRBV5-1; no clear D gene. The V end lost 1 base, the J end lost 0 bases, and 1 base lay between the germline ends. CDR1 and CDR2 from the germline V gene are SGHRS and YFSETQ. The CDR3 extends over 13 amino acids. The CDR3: CASSLPNTGELFF. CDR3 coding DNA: TGCGCCAGCAGCTTGCCGAACACCGGGGAGCTGTTTTTT. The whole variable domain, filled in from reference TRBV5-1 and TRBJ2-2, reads KAGVTQTPRYLIKTRGQQVTLSCSPISGHRSVSWYQQTPGQGLQFLFEYFSETQRNKGNFPGRFSGRQFSNSRSEMNVSTLELGDSALYLCASSLPNTGELFFGEGSRLTVL.

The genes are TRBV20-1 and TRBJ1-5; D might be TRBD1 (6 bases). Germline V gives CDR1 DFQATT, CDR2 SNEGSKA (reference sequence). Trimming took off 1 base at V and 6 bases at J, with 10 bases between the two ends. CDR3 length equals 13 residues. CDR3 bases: TGCAGTGCTAGAGTAAACAGGGCTCAGCCCCAGCATTTT. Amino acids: CSARVNRAQPQHF.

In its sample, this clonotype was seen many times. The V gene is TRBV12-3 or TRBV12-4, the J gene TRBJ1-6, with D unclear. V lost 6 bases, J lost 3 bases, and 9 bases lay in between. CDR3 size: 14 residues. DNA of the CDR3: TGTGCCAGCAGCCGAAAAAACTATAATTCACCCCTCCACTTT. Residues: CASSRKNYNSPLHF.

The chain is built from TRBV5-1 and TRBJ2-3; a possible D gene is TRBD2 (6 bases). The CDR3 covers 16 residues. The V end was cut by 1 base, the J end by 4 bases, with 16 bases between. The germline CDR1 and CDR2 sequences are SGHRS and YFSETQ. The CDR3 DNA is TGCGCCAGCAGCTTGCATCTCGGAGGGGCCGCAGATACGCAGTATTTT. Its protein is CASSLHLGGAADTQYF. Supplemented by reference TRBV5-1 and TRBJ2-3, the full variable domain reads KAGVTQTPRYLIKTRGQQVTLSCSPISGHRSVSWYQQTPGQGLQFLFEYFSETQRNKGNFPGRFSGRQFSNSRSEMNVSTLELGDSALYLCASSLHLGGAADTQYFGPGTRLTVL.

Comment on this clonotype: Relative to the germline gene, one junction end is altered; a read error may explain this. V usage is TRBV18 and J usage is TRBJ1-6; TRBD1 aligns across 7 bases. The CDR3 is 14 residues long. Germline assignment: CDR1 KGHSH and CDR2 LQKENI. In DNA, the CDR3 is TGTGCCAGCTCACCACGGGACAGCAACTCACCCCTCAACTTT. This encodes CASSPRDSNSPLNF.

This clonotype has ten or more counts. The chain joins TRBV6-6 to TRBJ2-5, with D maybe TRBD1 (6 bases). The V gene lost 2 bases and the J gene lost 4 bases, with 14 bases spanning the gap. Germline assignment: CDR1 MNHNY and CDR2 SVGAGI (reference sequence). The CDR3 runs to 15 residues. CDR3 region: CASSYTDRSGETQYF. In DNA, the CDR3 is TGTGCCAGCAGTTACACTGACAGGTCGGGAGAGACCCAGTACTTC.

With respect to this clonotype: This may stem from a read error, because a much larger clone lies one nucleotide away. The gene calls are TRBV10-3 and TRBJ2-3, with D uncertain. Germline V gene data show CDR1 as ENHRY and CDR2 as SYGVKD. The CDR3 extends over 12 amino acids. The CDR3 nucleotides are TGTGTCGCGGCCGAACCCCCAGATACGCAGTATTTT. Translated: CVAAEPPDTQYF.

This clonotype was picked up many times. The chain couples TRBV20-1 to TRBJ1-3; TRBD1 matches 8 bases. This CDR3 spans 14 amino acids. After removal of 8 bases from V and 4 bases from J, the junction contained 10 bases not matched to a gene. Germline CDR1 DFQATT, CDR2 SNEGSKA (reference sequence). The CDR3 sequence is CSTKTGATGNTIYF. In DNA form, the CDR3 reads TGCAGTACAAAGACAGGGGCAACCGGAAACACCATATATTTT.

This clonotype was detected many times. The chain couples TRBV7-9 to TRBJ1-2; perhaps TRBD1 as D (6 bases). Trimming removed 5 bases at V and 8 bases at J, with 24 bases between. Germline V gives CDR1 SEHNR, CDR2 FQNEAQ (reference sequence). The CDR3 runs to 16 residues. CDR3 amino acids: CASSQLRPQGSGGYTF. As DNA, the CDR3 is TGTGCCAGCAGCCAGCTGCGGCCCCAGGGGAGCGGAGGCTACACCTTC.

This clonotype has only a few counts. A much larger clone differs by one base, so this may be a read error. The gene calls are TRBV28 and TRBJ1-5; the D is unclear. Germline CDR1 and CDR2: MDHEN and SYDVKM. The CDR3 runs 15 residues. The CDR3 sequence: CASSLRGSGNQTQHF. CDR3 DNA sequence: TGTGCCAGCAGTTTACGTGGTTCTGGGAATCAGACCCAGCATTTT.

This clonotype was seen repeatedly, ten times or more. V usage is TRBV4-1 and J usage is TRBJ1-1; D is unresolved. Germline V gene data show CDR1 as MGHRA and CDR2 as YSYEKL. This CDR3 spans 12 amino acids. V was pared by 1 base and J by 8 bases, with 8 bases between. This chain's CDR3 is CASSQGQSEAFF. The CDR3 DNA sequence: TGCGCCAGCAGCCAAGGGCAGAGCGAAGCTTTCTTT.

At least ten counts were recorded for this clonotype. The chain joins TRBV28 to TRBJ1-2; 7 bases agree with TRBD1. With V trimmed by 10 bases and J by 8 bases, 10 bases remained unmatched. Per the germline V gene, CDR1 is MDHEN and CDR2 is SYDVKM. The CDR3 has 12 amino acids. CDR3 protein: CATKEGARGYTF. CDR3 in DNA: TGTGCCACCAAAGAGGGGGCACGGGGCTACACCTTC.

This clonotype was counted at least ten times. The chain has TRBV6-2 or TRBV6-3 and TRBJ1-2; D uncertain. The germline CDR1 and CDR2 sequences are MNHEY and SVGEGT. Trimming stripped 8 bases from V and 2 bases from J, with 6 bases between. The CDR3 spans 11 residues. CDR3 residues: CASAENYGYTF. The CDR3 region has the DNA TGTGCCAGCGCAGAGAACTATGGCTACACCTTC.